This T cell receptor (beta chain) was profiled in a study of blood T cell repertoires in COVID-19. Across the whole study: The cDNA or gDNA used as material had been derived from T cells, B-cell-depleted T cells, or PBMCs.

CDR1 and CDR2 (germline): SGHDT, YYEEEE. V lost 4 bases and J lost 8; bases outside the gene matches: 6. The CDR3 has 14 amino acids. Sequenced by immunoSEQ multiplex PCR; TCRdb stores in-frame clones only, minus some. There are under 400,000 clones in the sample; roughly nine tenths occur only once, and under 5% lies in the top ten. This sequence originates from a woman in her fifties or sixties with COVID-19, enrolled during active disease. The material sequenced was peripheral blood. V is TRBV5-6 and J is TRBJ1-6, with 7 bases matching TRBD1. The CDR3 DNA is TGTGCCAGCAGCCAGGGACAGACTCATTCACCCCTCCACTTT. Translation: CASSQGQTHSPLHF.